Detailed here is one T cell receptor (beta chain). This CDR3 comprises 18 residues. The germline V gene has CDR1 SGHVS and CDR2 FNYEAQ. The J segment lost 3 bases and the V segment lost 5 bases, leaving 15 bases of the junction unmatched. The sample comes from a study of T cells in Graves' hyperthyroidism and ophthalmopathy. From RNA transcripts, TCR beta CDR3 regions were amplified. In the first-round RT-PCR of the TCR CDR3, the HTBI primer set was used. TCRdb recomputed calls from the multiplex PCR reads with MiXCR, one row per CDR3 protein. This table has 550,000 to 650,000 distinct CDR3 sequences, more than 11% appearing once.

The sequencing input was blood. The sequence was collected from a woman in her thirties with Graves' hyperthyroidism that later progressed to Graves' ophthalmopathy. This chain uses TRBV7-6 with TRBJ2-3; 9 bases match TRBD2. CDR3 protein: CASSLGTSWVDWTDTQYF. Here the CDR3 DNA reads TGTGCCAGCAGCCTGGGGACTAGCTGGGTTGACTGGACAGATACGCAGTATTTT.